The 14 T cell receptor beta chains presented below share a single source sample, sequenced in a study of human T cells and chemical hapten exposure. TCRdb itself ran the RACE reads through MiXCR, one entry per CDR3 protein. Of roughly 130,000 distinct CDR3 sequences detected, approximately 10% appear once; the ten largest clones hold under 2%. The sample's time point: healthy volunteer bleed at 2 weeks. Before extraction, the whole blood was not fractionated, and total RNA was taken from it. What was sequenced was whole blood. The receptors come from a male donor in good health. Some clones in this sample may be carry-over from other donors' samples.

This clonotype was observed many times. The chain uses TRBV11-2 and TRBJ2-1; perhaps TRBD1 as D (6 bases). The V gene lost 1 base and the J gene lost 2 bases, with 12 bases spanning the gap. The V gene's germline CDR1 is SGHAT and CDR2 FQNNGV. The CDR3 has 16 residues. The CDR3 DNA is TGTGCCAGCAGCTTAGGCCCAGGGGAGCCCTACAATGAGCAGTTCTTC. It is translated as CASSLGPGEPYNEQFF.

This clonotype was detected a few times. This chain connects TRBV20-1 to TRBJ2-4; 10 bases match TRBD2. In germline, CDR1 is DFQATT, CDR2 SNEGSKA (reference sequence). The V gene end was trimmed by 2 bases and the J gene end by 8 bases; junction bases not matched to a gene: 12. CDR3 length: 16 amino acids. CDR3 bases: TGCAGTGCTAGAAATCCCGGGACTAGCGTCCAACACATTCAGTACTTC. This codes for CSARNPGTSVQHIQYF.

This clonotype appeared a few times. V is TRBV7-8 and J is TRBJ2-3, with D unclear. The CDR3 consists of 15 residues. Germline V lookup: CDR1 SGHVS, CDR2 FQNEAQ. Trimming took 8 bases from V and 5 from J, leaving 20 bases between them. CDR3 coding DNA: TGTGCCAGCGCCCTTCGCCCCTCGACCAGAGATACGCAGTATTTT. As protein: CASALRPSTRDTQYF.

This clonotype has at least ten counts. The chain recombines TRBV14 with TRBJ2-1; a possible D gene is TRBD1 (5 bases). The CDR3 has 15 amino acids. CDR1 and CDR2 (germline): SGHDN, FVKESK. V shed 3 bases and J shed 3 bases, with 12 bases lying between them. CDR3 in DNA: TGTGCCAGCAGCCAGAATGACAGAATCTACAATGAGCAGTTCTTC. It encodes CASSQNDRIYNEQFF.

The genes are TRBV20-1 and TRBJ2-7; D ambiguous. This CDR3 has 13 residues. Deletions cut 3 bases from V and 2 bases from J, with 11 bases between. Germline CDR1 and CDR2: DFQATT and SNEGSKA (reference sequence). CDR3 DNA: TGCAGTGCTAGGGTCAGGCCAACCTACGAGCAGTACTTC. Amino acids: CSARVRPTYEQYF.

The genes are TRBV24-1 and TRBJ2-1; 9 nucleotides align to TRBD1. The CDR3 loop spans 14 amino acids. The germline V gene encodes CDR1 KGHDR and CDR2 SFDVKD. Trimming cost V 2 bases and J 6 bases; bases outside gene matches: 1. The CDR3 reads CATSDSGQGNEQFF. In nucleotides, the CDR3 is TGTGCCACCAGTGATTCGGGACAGGGCAATGAGCAGTTCTTC.

The CDR3 sequence is CASSMGRYQPQHF. DNA of the CDR3: TGTGCCAGTAGTATGGGAAGGTATCAGCCCCAGCATTTT. The chain couples TRBV19 to TRBJ1-5; D is unresolved. Per germline, CDR1 LNHDA and CDR2 SQIVND (reference sequence). Trimming removed 3 bases at V and 5 bases at J, with 8 bases between. The CDR3 has 13 amino acids.

This clonotype was seen ten or more times. This chain links TRBV5-4 with TRBJ2-7, with D perhaps matching TRBD2 (5 bases). The V end was cut by 4 bases, the J end by 3 bases, with 14 bases between. The CDR3 covers 14 residues. Germline CDR1 and CDR2: SGHNT and YYREEE (reference sequence). The CDR3 sequence is CASSLERTHYEQYF. DNA of the CDR3: TGTGCCAGCAGCCTGGAGCGGACCCACTACGAGCAGTACTTC.

There are a few counts of this clonotype. The CDR3 region has the DNA TGTGCCATCAGTGATATGGATGGCTACACCTTC. This codes for CAISDMDGYTF. The chain couples TRBV10-3 to TRBJ1-2; no clear D. Looked up from germline, CDR1 is ENHRY and CDR2 is SYGVKD. Trimming shortened V by 3 bases and J by 6 bases, and 5 bases separated the two germline ends. CDR3 size: 11 residues.

Regarding this clonotype: A read error is possible here, since a much larger clone lies one base away. The chain couples TRBV11-3 to TRBJ2-7, with unresolved D. The CDR3 runs 16 residues. In germline, CDR1 is SGHNT, CDR2 YENEEA. Trimming shortened V by 2 bases and J by 1 base, and 15 bases separated the two germline ends. The CDR3 reads CASSLPSVNASYEQYF. The CDR3 nucleotides read TGTGCCAGCAGCTTACCGAGCGTGAACGCATCCTACGAGCAGTACTTC.

The genes are TRBV5-1 and TRBJ1-1; no clear D gene. Trimming took 1 base from V and 5 from J, leaving 9 bases between them. Per germline, CDR1 SGHRS and CDR2 YFSETQ. The CDR3 totals 13 residues. The DNA for the CDR3 is TGCGCCAGCAGCTTGAACGGAAGGACTGAAGCTTTCTTT. Residues: CASSLNGRTEAFF.

In this sample, this clonotype turned up a few times. The chain joins TRBV5-5 to TRBJ2-7; D is perhaps TRBD1 (5 bases). V was clipped by 2 bases and J by 3 bases, with 6 bases between them. This CDR3 region has 12 residues. Germline V gene data show CDR1 as SGHKS and CDR2 as YYEKEE (reference sequence). CDR3 loop: CASSFRDYEQYF. The CDR3 DNA reads TGTGCCAGCAGCTTCAGGGACTACGAGCAGTACTTC.

The V and J genes are TRBV6-6 and TRBJ2-1; TRBD2 agrees at 14 bases. CDR1 and CDR2 from the germline V gene are MNHNY and SVGAGI (reference sequence). The V gene end was trimmed by 2 bases and the J gene end by 3 bases; junction bases not matched to a gene: 12. The CDR3 extends over 20 amino acids. The CDR3: CASSYPTGTSGRMGYNEQFF. As DNA, the CDR3 is TGTGCCAGCAGTTACCCCACCGGGACTAGCGGGAGAATGGGCTACAATGAGCAGTTCTTC.

The gene calls are TRBV5-1 and TRBJ2-1; tentatively, D is TRBD2 (5 bases). CDR1 and CDR2 (germline): SGHRS, YFSETQ. Trimming left V 0 bases short and J 4 bases short, with 8 bases between. The CDR3 extends over 14 amino acids. The DNA for the CDR3 is TGCGCCAGCAGCTTGGCCACTAGGTACAATGAGCAGTTCTTC. Translated, it gives CASSLATRYNEQFF.